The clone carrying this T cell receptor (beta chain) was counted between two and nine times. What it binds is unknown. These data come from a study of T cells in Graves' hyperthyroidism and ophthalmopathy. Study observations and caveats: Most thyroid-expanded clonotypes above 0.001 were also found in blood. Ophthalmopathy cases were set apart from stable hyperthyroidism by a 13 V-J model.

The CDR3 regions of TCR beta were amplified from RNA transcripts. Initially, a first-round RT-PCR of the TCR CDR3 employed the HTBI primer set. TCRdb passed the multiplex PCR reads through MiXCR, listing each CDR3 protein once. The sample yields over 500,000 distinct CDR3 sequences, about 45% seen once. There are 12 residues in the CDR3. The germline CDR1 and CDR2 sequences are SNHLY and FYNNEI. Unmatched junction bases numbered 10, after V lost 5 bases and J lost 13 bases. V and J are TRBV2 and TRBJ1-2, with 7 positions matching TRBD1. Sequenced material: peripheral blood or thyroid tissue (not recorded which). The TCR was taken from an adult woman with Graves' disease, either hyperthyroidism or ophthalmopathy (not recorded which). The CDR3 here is CASSPSSSGGTF. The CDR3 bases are TGTGCCAGCAGTCCGTCCAGTTCAGGGGGCACCTTC.